The 10 T cell receptor beta chains below all came from one sample that was sequenced in a study of shared clonotypes between healthy human individuals. Measured with immunoSEQ multiplex PCR; TCRdb has only the in-frame clones, and not every one. The sample contains 2 million to 2.5 million clones, approximately 93% of which appear only once. Sequencing was done on a sample of naive CD4+ T cells from PBMCs. As for subset: CD45RA+ positively selected. These receptors all stem from a young man in good health. Some clones in this sample may be carry-over from other donors' samples.

This chain joins TRBV5-1 and TRBJ2-5; D may be TRBD1 or TRBD2 (5 bases each). This CDR3 has 14 amino acids. The V end was cut by 6 bases, the J end by 4 bases, with 16 bases between. Germline V gives CDR1 SGHRS, CDR2 YFSETQ. CDR3 coding DNA: TGCGCCAGCACCATTGGCGGGCAGGGAGAGACCCAGTACTTC. It translates to CASTIGGQGETQYF.

The chain joins TRBV9 to TRBJ2-2, with TRBD1 matching 10 bases. This CDR3 spans 18 amino acids. V trimming: 6 bases; J trimming: 5 bases; junction bases outside the gene matches: 16. Looked up from germline, CDR1 is SGDLS and CDR2 is YYNGEE. CDR3 amino acids: CASTPTGGARVGTGELFF. The DNA of the CDR3 is TGTGCCAGCACCCCGACAGGGGGCGCACGGGTCGGGACCGGGGAGCTGTTTTTT.

The V gene is TRBV5-1, the J gene TRBJ2-5; 9 nucleotides align to TRBD1. J gave up 5 bases and V 2 bases, and 13 bases lay outside the gene matches. Germline V gene data show CDR1 as SGHRS and CDR2 as YFSETQ. The CDR3 totals 17 residues. The CDR3 DNA follows: TGCGCCAGCAGCTTAGTTTTTACAGGGGGCTTTAAGGAGACCCAGTACTTC. It translates to CASSLVFTGGFKETQYF.

The J gene is TRBJ1-3, the V gene TRBV9; perhaps TRBD1 as D (6 bases). Looked up from germline, CDR1 is SGDLS and CDR2 is YYNGEE. The CDR3 is made up of 15 amino acids. V was pared by 4 bases and J by 2 bases, with 13 bases between. The DNA of the CDR3 is TGTGCCAGCAGCCCCCGGCAGGGGACTGGAAACACCATATATTTT. It translates to CASSPRQGTGNTIYF.

CDR3 loop: CASSAWGDNQPQHF. In DNA, the CDR3 is TGTGCCAGCAGTGCATGGGGTGACAATCAGCCCCAGCATTTT. The chain employs TRBV25-1 and TRBJ1-5; unclear D gene. The V gene lost 4 bases and the J gene lost 3 bases, with 10 bases spanning the gap. CDR1 is MGHDK and CDR2 is SYGVNS in the germline V gene. The CDR3 runs 14 residues.

The table lists this clone with a count of one. This chain links TRBV2 with TRBJ1-1; 7 bases line up with TRBD1. The CDR3 runs to 15 residues. Germline-derived CDR1 and CDR2 are SNHLY and FYNNEI. J was trimmed by 5 bases and V by 4 bases; bases with no gene match: 10. Written as DNA, the CDR3 is TGTGCCAGCAGTGGCTACAGGGGCGCAGGGACTGAAGCTTTCTTT. This gives the protein CASSGYRGAGTEAFF.

V and J are TRBV6-1 and TRBJ1-3; D is unresolved. Trimming removed 6 bases from V and 1 base from J, with 13 bases in between. The CDR3 loop spans 15 amino acids. Germline V lookup: CDR1 MNHNS, CDR2 SASEGT. The CDR3 DNA reads TGTGCCAGCAGGAATCTACATAATTCTGGAAACACCATATATTTT. Amino acid sequence: CASRNLHNSGNTIYF.

This chain joins TRBV2 and TRBJ1-1, with 10 bases aligning to TRBD1. Germline V gives CDR1 SNHLY, CDR2 FYNNEI. The CDR3 is 15 residues long. V lost 6 bases to trimming and J lost 5 bases; unmatched junction nucleotides: 9. The CDR3 here is CASSRQGAAVTEAFF. CDR3 coding DNA: TGTGCCAGCAGCAGACAGGGGGCGGCCGTGACTGAAGCTTTCTTT.

V and J are TRBV10-3 and TRBJ1-5; 9 nucleotides match TRBD1. CDR1 and CDR2 (germline): ENHRY, SYGVKD. CDR3 length: 18 residues. V was pared by 10 bases and J by 2 bases, with 18 bases of the junction left unmatched. This CDR3 is CATGTGTGSSIGNQPQHF. CDR3 sequence (DNA): TGTGCCACCGGAACCGGGACAGGGTCGAGTATCGGCAATCAGCCCCAGCATTTT.

This chain uses TRBV7-2 with TRBJ2-1; TRBD2 aligns across 8 bases. Germline CDR1 reads SGHTA; CDR2 reads FQGNSA. The CDR3 sequence is 15 residues long. Trimming took 5 bases from V and 4 from J; bases not matched to a gene: 7. CDR3 protein: CASSQSRGGYNEQFF. CDR3 coding DNA: TGTGCCAGCAGCCAAAGTCGCGGGGGGTACAATGAGCAGTTCTTC.